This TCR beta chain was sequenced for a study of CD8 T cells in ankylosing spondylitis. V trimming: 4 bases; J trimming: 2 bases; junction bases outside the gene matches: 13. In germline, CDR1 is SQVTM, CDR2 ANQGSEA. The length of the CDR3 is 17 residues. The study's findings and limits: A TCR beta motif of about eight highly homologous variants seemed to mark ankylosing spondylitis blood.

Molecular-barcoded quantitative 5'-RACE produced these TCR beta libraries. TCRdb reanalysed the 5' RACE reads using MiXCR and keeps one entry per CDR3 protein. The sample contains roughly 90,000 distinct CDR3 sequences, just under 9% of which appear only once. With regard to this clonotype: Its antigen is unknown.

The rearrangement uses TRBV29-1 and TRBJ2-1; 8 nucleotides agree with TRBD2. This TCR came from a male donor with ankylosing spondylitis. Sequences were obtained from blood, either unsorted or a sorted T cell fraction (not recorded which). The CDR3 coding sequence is TGCAGCGTTGTGGAGACTAGCGCGTTTTGGGCCTACAATGAGCAGTTCTTC. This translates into CSVVETSAFWAYNEQFF.